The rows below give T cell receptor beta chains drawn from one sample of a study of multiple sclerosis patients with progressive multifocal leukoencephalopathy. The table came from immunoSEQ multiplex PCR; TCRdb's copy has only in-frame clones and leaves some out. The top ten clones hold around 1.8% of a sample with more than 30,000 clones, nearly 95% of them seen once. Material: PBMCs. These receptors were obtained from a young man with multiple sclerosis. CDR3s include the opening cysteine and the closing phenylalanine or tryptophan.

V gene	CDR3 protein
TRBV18	CASSPGGYWDNEQFF
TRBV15	CATEVAISNQPQHF
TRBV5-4	CASSLGLAGENEQFF
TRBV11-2	CASREGAYLNTGELFF
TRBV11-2	CASSLGVAGSPGYTF
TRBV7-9	CASSRWEGPQDGYTF
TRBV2	CASSVVSASYEQYF
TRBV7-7	CASSLGLATDTQYF
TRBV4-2	CASSLPGGDTQYF
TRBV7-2	CASSPGSAETQYF
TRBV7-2	CASSRRTGEGTDTQYF
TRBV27	CASNNRGAGFSYEQYF
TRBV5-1	CASSLQGPLSTDTQYF
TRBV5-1	CASHPGLEDNEQFF
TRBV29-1	CSVELRTGGYEQYF
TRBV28	CASSPPGRRATQYF
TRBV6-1	CASRTGGSADGYTF
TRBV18	CASLRDRGIYNEQFF
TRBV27	CASSGLAGGGRETQYF
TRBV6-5	CASSDRDPGETQYF
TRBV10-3	CAITASGGTDTQYF
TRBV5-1	CASSLGQPYGYTF
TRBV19	CASSIIRDRVYEQYF
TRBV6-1	CASSDPGQVGGTEAFF
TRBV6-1	CASSESTGNPHEQYF
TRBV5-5	CASFSPEGSYEQYF
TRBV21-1	CASSKCRSYEQYF
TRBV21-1	CASSPRQGSSYEQYF
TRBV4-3	CASSSSRLADEQFF
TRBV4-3	CASSQMGGEQFF
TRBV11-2	CASSLGGHEQYF
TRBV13	CASSPGLAGATGELFF
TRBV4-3	CASSRGTGQGNEQFF
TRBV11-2	CASSSLGRGTEKYEQYF
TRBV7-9	CASSDPGGSMNTEAFF
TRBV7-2	CASSLAGISGNTIYF
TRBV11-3	CASSLGGGTHNEQFF
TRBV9	CASSVEGSAFRETQYF
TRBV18	CASSLFVAGQGCTGELFF
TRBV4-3	CASSYQSGTLEAFF
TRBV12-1	CASSSHRGCTDTQYF
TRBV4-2	CASSQGPLDEQYF
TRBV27	CASIPRGQIFNEQFF
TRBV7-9	CASSLRAGTYNEQFF
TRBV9	CASSRSSGRVTDEQFF
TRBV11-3	CASSFLAGETQYF
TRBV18	CASSESYRVSNQPQHF